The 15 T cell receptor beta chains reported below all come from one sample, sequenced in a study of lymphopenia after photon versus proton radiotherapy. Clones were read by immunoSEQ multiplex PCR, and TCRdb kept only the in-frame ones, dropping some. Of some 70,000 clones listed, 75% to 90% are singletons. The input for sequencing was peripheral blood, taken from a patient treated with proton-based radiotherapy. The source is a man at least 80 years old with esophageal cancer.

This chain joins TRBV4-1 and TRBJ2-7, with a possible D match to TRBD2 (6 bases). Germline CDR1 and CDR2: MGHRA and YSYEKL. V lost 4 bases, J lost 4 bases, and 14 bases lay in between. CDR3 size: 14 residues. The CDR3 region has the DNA TGCGCCAGCAGCCCCGGGACTGGGGGATACGAGCAGTACTTC. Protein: CASSPGTGGYEQYF.

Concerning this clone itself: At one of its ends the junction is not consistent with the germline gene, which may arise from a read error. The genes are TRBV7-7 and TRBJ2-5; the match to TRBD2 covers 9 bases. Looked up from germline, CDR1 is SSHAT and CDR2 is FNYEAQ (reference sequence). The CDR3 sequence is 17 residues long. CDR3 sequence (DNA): TGTGCTAGCAGCTTAGTAGTGACAGCGGGGGGCCGAGAGACCCAGTACTTC. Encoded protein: CASSLVVTAGGRETQYF.

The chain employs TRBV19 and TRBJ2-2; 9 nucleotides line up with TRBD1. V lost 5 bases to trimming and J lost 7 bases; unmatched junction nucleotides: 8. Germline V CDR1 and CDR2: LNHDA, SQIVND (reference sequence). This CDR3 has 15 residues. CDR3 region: CASSFRDRVFGELFF. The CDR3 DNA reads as TGTGCCAGTAGTTTCCGGGACAGGGTTTTCGGGGAGCTGTTTTTT.

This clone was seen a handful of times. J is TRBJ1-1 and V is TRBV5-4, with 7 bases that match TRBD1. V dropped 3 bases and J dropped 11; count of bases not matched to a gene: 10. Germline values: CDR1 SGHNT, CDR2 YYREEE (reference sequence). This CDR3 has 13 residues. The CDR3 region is CASSSRGGAWAFF. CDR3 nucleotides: TGTGCCAGCAGCTCCCGAGGGGGCGCCTGGGCTTTCTTT.

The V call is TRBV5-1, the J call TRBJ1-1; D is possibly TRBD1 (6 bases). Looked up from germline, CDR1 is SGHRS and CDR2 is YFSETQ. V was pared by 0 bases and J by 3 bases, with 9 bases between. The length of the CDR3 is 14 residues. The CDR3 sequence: CASSLVGAHTEAFF. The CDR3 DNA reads TGCGCCAGCAGCTTGGTGGGGGCACACACTGAAGCTTTCTTT.

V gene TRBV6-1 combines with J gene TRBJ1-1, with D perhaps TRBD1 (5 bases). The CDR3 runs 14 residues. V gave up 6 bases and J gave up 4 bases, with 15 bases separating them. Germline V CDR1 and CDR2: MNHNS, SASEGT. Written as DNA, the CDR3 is TGTGCCAGCAGGTCGGTAGGGGATGGCACTGAAGCTTTCTTT. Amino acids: CASRSVGDGTEAFF.

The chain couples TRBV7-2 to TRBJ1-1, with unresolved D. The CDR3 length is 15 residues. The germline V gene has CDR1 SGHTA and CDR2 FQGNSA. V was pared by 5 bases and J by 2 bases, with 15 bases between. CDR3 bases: TGTGCCAGCAGCCTCGTGCGGCAGGCCAACACTGAAGCTTTCTTT. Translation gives CASSLVRQANTEAFF.

The CDR3 is CASSLYEQFF. DNA for the CDR3: TGTGCCAGCAGCTTGTATGAGCAGTTCTTC. This chain connects TRBV7-9 to TRBJ2-1; D remains ambiguous. This CDR3 has 10 amino acids. Germline V gives CDR1 SEHNR, CDR2 FQNEAQ (reference sequence). V was cut by 3 bases and J by 8 bases, with 2 bases left in between.

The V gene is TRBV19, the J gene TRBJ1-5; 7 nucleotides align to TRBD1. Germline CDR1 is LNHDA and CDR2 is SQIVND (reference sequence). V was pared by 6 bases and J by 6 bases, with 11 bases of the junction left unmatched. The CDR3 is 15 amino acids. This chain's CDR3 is CASSSTGSWGQPQHF. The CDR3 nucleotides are TGTGCCAGTAGCTCGACAGGGAGTTGGGGTCAGCCCCAGCATTTT.

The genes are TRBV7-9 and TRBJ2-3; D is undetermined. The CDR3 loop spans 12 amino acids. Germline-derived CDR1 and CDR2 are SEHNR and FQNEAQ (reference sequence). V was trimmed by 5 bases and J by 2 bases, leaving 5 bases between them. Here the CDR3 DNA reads TGTGCCAGCAGCCAATTCACAGATACGCAGTATTTT. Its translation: CASSQFTDTQYF. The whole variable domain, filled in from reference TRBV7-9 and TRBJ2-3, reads DTGVSQNPRHKITKRGQNVTFRCDPISEHNRLYWYRQTLGQGPEFLTYFQNEAQLEKSRLLSDRFSAERPKGSFSTLEIQRTEQGDSAMYLCASSQFTDTQYFGPGTRLTVL.

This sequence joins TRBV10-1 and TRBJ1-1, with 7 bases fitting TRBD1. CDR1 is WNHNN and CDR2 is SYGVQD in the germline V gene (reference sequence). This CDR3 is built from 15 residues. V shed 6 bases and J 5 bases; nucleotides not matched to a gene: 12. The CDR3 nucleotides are TGCGCCAGCAGCCAGAGGGCAGGGGGATCGACTGAAGCTTTCTTT. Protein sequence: CASSQRAGGSTEAFF.

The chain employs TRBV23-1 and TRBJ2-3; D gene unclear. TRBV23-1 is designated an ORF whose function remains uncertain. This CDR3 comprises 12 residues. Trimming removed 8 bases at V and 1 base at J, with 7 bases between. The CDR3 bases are TGCGCCAGCGGTAACCGCACAGATACGCAGTATTTT. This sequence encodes CASGNRTDTQYF.

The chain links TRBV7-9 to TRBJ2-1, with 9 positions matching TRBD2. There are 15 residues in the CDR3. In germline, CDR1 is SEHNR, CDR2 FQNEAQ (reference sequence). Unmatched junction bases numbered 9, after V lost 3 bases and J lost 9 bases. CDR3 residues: CASSFRLAGAGEQFF. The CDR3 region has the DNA TGTGCCAGCAGCTTTAGGTTAGCGGGAGCAGGTGAGCAGTTCTTC.

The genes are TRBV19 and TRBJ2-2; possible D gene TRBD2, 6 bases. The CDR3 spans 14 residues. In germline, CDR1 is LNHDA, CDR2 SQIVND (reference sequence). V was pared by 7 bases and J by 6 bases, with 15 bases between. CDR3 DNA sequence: TGTGCCAGTACCTTAAGGCGGGGTCCCGGGGAGCTGTTTTTT. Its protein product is CASTLRRGPGELFF.

The CDR3 sequence is CASSFRGSEAFF. The CDR3, as DNA: TGTGCCAGCAGCTTTAGAGGATCTGAAGCTTTCTTT. The chain has TRBV7-2 and TRBJ1-1; D not resolved. The CDR3 is made up of 12 amino acids. V was clipped by 3 bases and J by 6 bases, with 8 bases between them. Germline CDR1 SGHTA, CDR2 FQGNSA.